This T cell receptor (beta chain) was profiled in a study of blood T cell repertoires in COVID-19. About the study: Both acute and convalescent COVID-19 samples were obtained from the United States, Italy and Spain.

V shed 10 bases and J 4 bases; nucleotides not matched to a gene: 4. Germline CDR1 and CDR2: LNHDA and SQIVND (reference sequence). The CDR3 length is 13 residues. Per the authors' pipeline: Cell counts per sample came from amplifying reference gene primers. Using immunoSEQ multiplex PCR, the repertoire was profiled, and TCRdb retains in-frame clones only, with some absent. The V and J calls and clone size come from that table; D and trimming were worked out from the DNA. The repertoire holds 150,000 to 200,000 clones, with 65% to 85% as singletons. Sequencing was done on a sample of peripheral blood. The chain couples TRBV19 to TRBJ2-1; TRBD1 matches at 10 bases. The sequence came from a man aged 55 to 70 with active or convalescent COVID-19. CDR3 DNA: TGTGCCACAGGGGGACAGGGGTACAATGAGCAGTTCTTC. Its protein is CATGGQGYNEQFF.